Shown below are 17 T cell receptor beta chains from a single sample sequenced in a study of T cells after yellow fever vaccination. Using its own MiXCR run on the 5' RACE reads, TCRdb lists one record per CDR3 protein. This table has about 130,000 distinct CDR3 sequences, approximately 7% appearing once. The sequencing used CD4+ T cells sorted from PBMCs, collected approximately 11 days after the first yellow fever vaccination. The origin of the receptors is a man aged 18 to 30 who received the YFV17D yellow fever vaccine.

This clonotype was found many times. J is TRBJ1-4 and V is TRBV11-2; possible D gene TRBD1, 6 bases. The CDR3 consists of 14 residues. From germline, CDR1 is SGHAT and CDR2 FQNNGV. Trimming pared 3 bases from V and 8 bases from J, leaving 13 bases between. The CDR3 here is CASSFIGQTEKLFF. The CDR3 region has the DNA TGTGCCAGCAGCTTCATTGGACAGACCGAAAAACTGTTTTTT.

This clonotype occurred many times. The CDR3 DNA follows: TGTGCCAGCAGCCCAACCCGAGATTCCTACGAGCAGTACTTC. It is translated as CASSPTRDSYEQYF. V usage is TRBV7-3 and J usage is TRBJ2-7; the D is unclear. Trimming stripped 5 bases from V and 1 base from J, with 12 bases between. The germline gives CDR1 SGHTA, CDR2 FQGTGA. CDR3 length: 14 residues.

V gene TRBV3-1 combines with J gene TRBJ2-1, with D maybe TRBD2 (5 bases). V lost 2 bases to trimming and J lost 10 bases, with 12 bases between them. Germline loops: CDR1 LGHDT, CDR2 YNNKEL (reference sequence). The CDR3 totals 13 residues. The CDR3 DNA follows: TGTGCCAGCAGCCAATTCCTGGGAGTCGAGCAGTTCTTC. Translating it yields CASSQFLGVEQFF.

This clonotype was detected many times. The V call is TRBV25-1, the J call TRBJ2-7; 9 bases are a match to TRBD1. The CDR3 has 15 residues. The trim removed 7 bases at V and 1 base at J, leaving 8 bases unmatched. Per the germline V gene, CDR1 is MGHDK and CDR2 is SYGVNS. In DNA, the CDR3 is TGTGCCAGCATACCACGGACAGGGGTGTCCTACGAGCAGTACTTC. As protein: CASIPRTGVSYEQYF.

V gene TRBV29-1 combines with J gene TRBJ2-3; TRBD1 is a possible D gene (5 bases). There are 11 residues in the CDR3. CDR1 and CDR2 from the germline V gene are SQVTM and ANQGSEA. V shed 4 bases and J shed 5 bases, with 7 bases lying between them. CDR3 region: CSVGRGDTQYF. The CDR3 DNA follows: TGCAGCGTTGGTAGGGGAGATACGCAGTATTTT.

In this sample, this clonotype turned up many times. The V and J genes are TRBV12-3 or TRBV12-4 and TRBJ1-5; D call uncertain. This CDR3 comprises 15 residues. Between the trimmed V and J ends, which lost 6 bases and 0 bases, there was a span of 12 bases. The CDR3 nucleotides read TGTGCCAGCAGACTAGGCGTTTATAGCAATCAGCCCCAGCATTTT. Translation: CASRLGVYSNQPQHF.

This clonotype was observed many times. The chain joins TRBV7-2 to TRBJ1-2; D is unresolved. The germline CDR1 and CDR2 sequences are SGHTA and FQGNSA. V dropped 1 base and J dropped 5 bases, with 8 bases sitting between them. This CDR3 comprises 13 residues. CDR3 bases: TGTGCCAGCAGCTTAGGGCCAGAATATGGCTACACCTTC. Its protein is CASSLGPEYGYTF.

This clonotype was counted at least ten times. The chain uses TRBV5-1 and TRBJ1-4; 10 bases are a match to TRBD1. The germline V gene encodes CDR1 SGHRS and CDR2 YFSETQ. V lost 2 bases to trimming and J lost 6 bases; unmatched junction nucleotides: 4. The CDR3 is made up of 15 amino acids. The CDR3 sequence: CASSFGTGDHEKLFF. The CDR3, as DNA: TGCGCCAGCAGCTTCGGGACAGGGGATCATGAAAAACTGTTTTTT.

The chain uses TRBV7-2 and TRBJ1-5; TRBD1 is a possible D gene (5 bases). The germline gives CDR1 SGHTA, CDR2 FQGNSA. Deletions cut 1 base from V and 4 bases from J, with 11 bases between. The CDR3 contains 15 residues. The CDR3 bases are TGTGCCAGCAGCTTAGGGATGGGGGGAAATCAGCCCCAGCATTTT. It codes for CASSLGMGGNQPQHF.

With regard to this clonotype: This may be a read error: a much more frequent sequence differs by one nucleotide. The gene calls are TRBV5-1 and TRBJ2-3; tentatively, D is TRBD2 (5 bases). The CDR3 runs 14 residues. Germline CDR1 is SGHRS and CDR2 is YFSETQ. For the CDR3, the DNA is TGCCCCAGCAGCTTGGAGGTGTCAGGAGATACGCAGTATTTT. Protein sequence: CPSSLEVSGDTQYF.

This clonotype was counted ten times or more. V usage is TRBV20-1 and J usage is TRBJ1-2, with a weak D call TRBD1 (5 bases). The ends were cut back, 2 bases at V and 7 bases at J, with 11 bases in the middle. The V gene's germline CDR1 is DFQATT and CDR2 SNEGSKA (reference sequence). The length of the CDR3 is 12 residues. Here the CDR3 DNA reads TGCAGTGCTAGACCAGGGTTCGCTGGCTACACCTTC. As protein: CSARPGFAGYTF.

This clonotype has a handful of counts. The chain links TRBV5-1 to TRBJ2-3; 9 bases line up with TRBD2. V trimming: 0 bases; J trimming: 3 bases; junction bases outside the gene matches: 8. The CDR3 is 17 residues long. Germline V lookup: CDR1 SGHRS, CDR2 YFSETQ. The CDR3 nucleotides read TGCGCCAGCAGCTTGGTTAGCGGGGGTCCCCAGACAGATACGCAGTATTTT. Translated: CASSLVSGGPQTDTQYF. The complete variable domain, with remaining parts taken from reference TRBV5-1 and TRBJ2-3, reads KAGVTQTPRYLIKTRGQQVTLSCSPISGHRSVSWYQQTPGQGLQFLFEYFSETQRNKGNFPGRFSGRQFSNSRSEMNVSTLELGDSALYLCASSLVSGGPQTDTQYFGPGTRLTVL.

This clonotype was detected only a few times. The V and J genes are TRBV19 and TRBJ1-1; the D gene is possibly TRBD1 (6 bases). V lost 9 bases and J lost 0, with 17 bases in between. The CDR3 has 15 amino acids. The germline V gene has CDR1 LNHDA and CDR2 SQIVND (reference sequence). The CDR3 DNA reads as TGTGCCAGCACTACAGGGCGGGGGATGAACACTGAAGCTTTCTTT. Amino acids: CASTTGRGMNTEAFF.

This clonotype appeared a single time. J is TRBJ1-6 and V is TRBV5-1; D remains unclear. The CDR3 has 14 amino acids. The ends were cut back, 1 base at V and 8 bases at J, with 10 bases in the middle. Germline CDR1 and CDR2: SGHRS and YFSETQ. In DNA form, the CDR3 reads TGCGCCAGCAGCTTGTTGGTCGCGGATTCACCCCTCCACTTT. Amino acids: CASSLLVADSPLHF.

In its sample, this clonotype was seen many times. The V and J genes are TRBV18 and TRBJ2-1; D remains unclear. V was pared by 6 bases and J by 5 bases, with 11 bases between. Per germline, CDR1 KGHSH and CDR2 LQKENI. This CDR3 spans 13 amino acids. The CDR3 region is CASSLNSNNEQFF. In DNA form, the CDR3 reads TGTGCCAGCTCGCTCAATTCCAACAATGAGCAGTTCTTC.

Many counts were recorded for this clonotype. The chain employs TRBV11-2 and TRBJ2-2, with D possibly called TRBD1 or TRBD2 (5 bases each). This CDR3 has 18 amino acids. The V gene lost 1 base and the J gene lost 4 bases, with 19 bases spanning the gap. Germline lookup yields CDR1 SGHAT and CDR2 FQNNGV. The CDR3 nucleotides are TGTGCCAGCAGCTTAGTTGAGTGGGGGTTATTGAGCACCGGGGAGCTGTTTTTT. It translates to CASSLVEWGLLSTGELFF.

This clonotype was recorded a few times. The chain joins TRBV7-9 to TRBJ2-1, with 13 bases identical to TRBD2. This CDR3 spans 15 amino acids. Unmatched junction bases numbered 4, after V lost 4 bases and J lost 7 bases. Germline assignment: CDR1 SEHNR and CDR2 FQNEAQ (reference sequence). The CDR3 is CASSSLAGGLNEQFF. The CDR3 nucleotides are TGTGCCAGCAGCTCACTAGCGGGGGGGTTGAATGAGCAGTTCTTC. Combining the CDR3 with reference TRBV7-9 and TRBJ2-1 gives the whole variable domain DTGVSQNPRHKITKRGQNVTFRCDPISEHNRLYWYRQTLGQGPEFLTYFQNEAQLEKSRLLSDRFSAERPKGSFSTLEIQRTEQGDSAMYLCASSSLAGGLNEQFFGPGTRLTVL.